This section outlines one TCR beta chain sequence together with its context. This record comes from a study of blood T cell repertoires in COVID-19. Study as a whole: In each case, the material was cDNA or gDNA derived from T cells, B-cell-depleted T cells, or PBMCs.

V gave up 6 bases and J gave up 3 bases, with 9 bases separating them. CDR3 size: 12 residues. Germline CDR1 reads KGHSH; CDR2 reads LQKENI. Clones were read by immunoSEQ multiplex PCR, and TCRdb kept only the in-frame ones, dropping some. This sample yields under 200,000 clones, of which more than 90% are seen a single time; approximately 0.48% belongs to the top ten. Sequencing was carried out using peripheral blood. The V and J genes are TRBV18 and TRBJ2-7; possible D gene TRBD1, 7 bases. The source of this sequence is a man in his forties or fifties with acute or convalescent COVID-19. CDR3 DNA: TGTGCCAGCTCGCAGGGGGGCTACGAGCAGTACTTC. Translated, it gives CASSQGGYEQYF.